This T cell receptor (beta chain) was found in a study of glioma-infiltrating T cells after dendritic cell vaccination. Input was 2 ug genomic DNA, or all available if less. The primer mix had 60 V beta and 13 J beta primers. Method: immunoSEQ multiplex PCR; TCRdb's copy keeps in-frame clones and lacks some. The sample holds about 38,000 clones, just under 85% seen once. After removal of 0 bases from V and 9 bases from J, the junction contained 12 bases not matched to a gene. The CDR3 loop spans 16 amino acids. The germline CDR1 and CDR2 sequences are SQVTM and ANQGSEA. Isocitrate dehydrogenase mutation was absent in all glioblastoma patients. PBMC sampling occurred before vaccination, two weeks after the third dose, and at progression.

This clonotype was obtained from a human donor with glioblastoma. The V and J genes are TRBV29-1 and TRBJ2-1; 9 bases are shared with TRBD2. The specimen was blood, collected before dendritic cell vaccination. CDR3 DNA: TGCAGCGTTGAAGACCGCTGGCGGGGGGGACGCGGTGAGCAGTTCTTC. It encodes CSVEDRWRGGRGEQFF.